The entry below describes one T cell receptor beta chain. The antigen this receptor binds is unknown. Per-nucleotide qualities are absent, and no much larger clonotype sits a single base away. Relative to germline, V is 5 bases shorter and J is 6 bases shorter, with 20 bases between their ends. From cysteine to phenylalanine, the CDR3 is 17 amino acids long. Only the CDR3 DNA stays, 51 bases, in frame from base 1. CDR1 and CDR2, per the germline V gene (reference sequence), are MNHEY and SMNVEV. The entry originates in a study of T cell responses to AZD1222 COVID-19 vaccine (dated by TCRdb to the early 2020s). A note on the overall study: AZD1222 recipients whose second dose came at about 4 weeks and those whose second dose came at about 12 weeks were combined into one group, since spike-specific TCR depth and breadth did not differ between the two schedules. TCR sequencing was performed for 230 to 250 trial participants, of whom roughly 200 were given two doses of AZD1222 and some 25 were given two doses of MenACWY control vaccine. Trial participants were enrolled by age into 18-55, 56-69 and 70-plus year subgroups, with 148, 28 and 57 TCR-sequenced participants respectively.

The research as a whole found: Spike-specific TCR breadth and depth rose significantly after two AZD1222 doses compared with day 0 and with MenACWY recipients. In the small 56-69-year group, the increase in depth fell short of significance, most likely because of low power. Vaccine-associated CD4 TCRs spanned the whole spike protein, with dominant responses in regions 160-218 and 743-854. Nearly half of unique spike-specific TCRs reportedly recognized epitopes outside regions mutated in the B.1.351 and B.1.1.7 variants. Only six or seven AZD1222 recipients were SARS-CoV-2 seropositive at baseline, limiting conclusions about previously exposed vaccinees. Participants were mostly white British, with more females than males. The authors suggested clonal diversity may have been underestimated. No day 14 peak-response samples were available, so repertoires were characterized only after the peak T cell response.

The time point label for this specimen denotes: baseline before first vaccination. Vaccinee samples came from UK trials COV001 and COV002, including a single-blind randomized controlled phase 2/3 trial of AZD1222 (ChAdOx1 nCoV-19) in healthy adults. Trial participant PBMC samples were collected at day 0 and day 28 after the second dose for TCRbeta chain sequencing. The CDR3 regions of human TCRbeta chains were analyzed by immunosequencing. Processing in the source paper ran as follows. Repertoire TCRs were matched against a reference library of SARS-CoV-2-specific TCRs generated with the MIRA antigen-specificity platform. Breadth was defined as the fraction of unique TCRs that were SARS-CoV-2-associated, and depth was defined as the fraction of total T cells that were SARS-CoV-2-associated. Using the MIRA data, each spike-specific TCR was assigned both to the spike region to which the TCR was reactive and to a CD4 or CD8 class. Log10-transformed breadth and depth values were compared by one-way ANOVA with Sidak's multiple comparisons tests. TCRdb retrieved this table from immuneACCESS and kept in-frame rearrangements only. Not all clones are present; in checked studies, unresolved V genes account for under half, and no reason is known for the remainder. Clone size and V and J calls were adopted from that table, with D and trimming inferred from the DNA. For this sample there are approximately 100,000 clones; 88% appear just once. About 8.7% of the sample is in the top ten clones.

The input for sequencing was peripheral blood, taken on day 0 of AZD1222 vaccination. The chain was built from TRBV27 and TRBJ1-6; the D gene is perhaps TRBD1, from 5 matching bases. The receptor was isolated from an adult in good health. The bases read TGTGCCAGCAGTGGCTCGAAACGTTGGGGGACTAATTCACCCCTCCACTTT. This yields the protein CASSGSKRWGTNSPLHF.